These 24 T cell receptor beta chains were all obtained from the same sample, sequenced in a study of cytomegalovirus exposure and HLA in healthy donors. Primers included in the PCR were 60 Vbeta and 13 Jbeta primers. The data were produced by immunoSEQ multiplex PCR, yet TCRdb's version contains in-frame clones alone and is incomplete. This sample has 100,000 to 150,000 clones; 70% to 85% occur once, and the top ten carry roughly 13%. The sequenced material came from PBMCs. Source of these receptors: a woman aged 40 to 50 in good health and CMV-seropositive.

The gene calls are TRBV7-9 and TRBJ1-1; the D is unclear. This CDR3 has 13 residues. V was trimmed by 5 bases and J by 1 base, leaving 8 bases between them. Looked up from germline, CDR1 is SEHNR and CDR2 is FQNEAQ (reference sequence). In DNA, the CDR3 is TGTGCCAGCAGCCAACAAAGGAACACTGAAGCTTTCTTT. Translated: CASSQQRNTEAFF.

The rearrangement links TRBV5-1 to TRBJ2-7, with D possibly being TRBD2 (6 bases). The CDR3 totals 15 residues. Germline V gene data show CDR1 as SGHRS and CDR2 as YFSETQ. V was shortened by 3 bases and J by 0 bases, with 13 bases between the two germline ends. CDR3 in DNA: TGCGCCAGCAGCTGGGGACTCCCGAGCTCCTACGAGCAGTACTTC. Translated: CASSWGLPSSYEQYF.

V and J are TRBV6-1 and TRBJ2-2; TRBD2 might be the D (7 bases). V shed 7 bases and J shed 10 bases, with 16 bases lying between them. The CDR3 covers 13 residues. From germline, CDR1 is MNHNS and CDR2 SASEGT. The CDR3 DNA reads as TGTGCCAGCACCGAAGGGGGAGGGCTGGAGCTGTTTTTT. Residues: CASTEGGGLELFF.

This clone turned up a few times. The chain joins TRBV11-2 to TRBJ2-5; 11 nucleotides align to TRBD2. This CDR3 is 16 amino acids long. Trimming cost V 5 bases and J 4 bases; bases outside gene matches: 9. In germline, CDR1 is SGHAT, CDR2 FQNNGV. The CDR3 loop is CASSTIAGGVRETQYF. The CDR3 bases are TGTGCCAGCAGCACCATAGCGGGAGGGGTTCGAGAGACCCAGTACTTC. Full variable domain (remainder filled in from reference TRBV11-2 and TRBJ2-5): EAGVAQSPRYKIIEKRQSVAFWCNPISGHATLYWYQQILGQGPKLLIQFQNNGVVDDSQLPKDRFSAERLKGVDSTLKIQPAKLEDSAVYLCASSTIAGGVRETQYFGPGTRLLVL.

The CDR3 region is CASTGSLRGYTF. The DNA of the CDR3 is TGTGCCAGCACGGGAAGCCTTAGGGGCTACACCTTC. The chain has TRBV28 and TRBJ1-2, with D unresolved. Trimming left V 7 bases short and J 8 bases short, with 14 bases between. The CDR3 length is 12 residues. Germline-derived CDR1 and CDR2 are MDHEN and SYDVKM.

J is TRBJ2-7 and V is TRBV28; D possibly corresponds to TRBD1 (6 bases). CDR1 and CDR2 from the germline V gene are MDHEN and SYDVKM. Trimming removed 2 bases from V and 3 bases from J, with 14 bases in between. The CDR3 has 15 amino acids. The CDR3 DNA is TGTGCCAGCAGTTTAATAAGACAGGACAACTACGAGCAGTACTTC. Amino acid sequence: CASSLIRQDNYEQYF.

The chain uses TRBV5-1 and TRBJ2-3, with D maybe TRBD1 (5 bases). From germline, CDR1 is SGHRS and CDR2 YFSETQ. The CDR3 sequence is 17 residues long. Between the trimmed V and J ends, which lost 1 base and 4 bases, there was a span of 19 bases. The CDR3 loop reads CASSLFRAELRADTQYF. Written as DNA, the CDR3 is TGCGCCAGCAGCTTGTTCAGGGCGGAACTTAGGGCAGATACGCAGTATTTT.

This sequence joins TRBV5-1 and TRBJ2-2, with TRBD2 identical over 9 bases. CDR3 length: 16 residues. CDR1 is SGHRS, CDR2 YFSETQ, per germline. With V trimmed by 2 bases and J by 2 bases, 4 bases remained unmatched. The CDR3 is CASSFLAGANTGELFF. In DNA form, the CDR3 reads TGCGCCAGCAGCTTTTTAGCGGGGGCCAACACCGGGGAGCTGTTTTTT.

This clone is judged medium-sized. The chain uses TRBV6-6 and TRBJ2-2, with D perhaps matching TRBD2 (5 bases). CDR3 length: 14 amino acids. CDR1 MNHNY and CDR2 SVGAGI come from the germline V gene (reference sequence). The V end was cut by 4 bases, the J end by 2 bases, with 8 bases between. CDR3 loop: CASSFGLNTGELFF. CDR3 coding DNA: TGTGCCAGCAGTTTTGGACTTAACACCGGGGAGCTGTTTTTT.

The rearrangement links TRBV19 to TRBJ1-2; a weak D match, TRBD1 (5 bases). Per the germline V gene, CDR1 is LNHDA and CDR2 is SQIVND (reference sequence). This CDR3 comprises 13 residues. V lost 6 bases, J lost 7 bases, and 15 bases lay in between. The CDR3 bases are TGTGCCAGTAGCCCTCATAGCGGGGCTGGCTACACCTTC. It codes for CASSPHSGAGYTF.

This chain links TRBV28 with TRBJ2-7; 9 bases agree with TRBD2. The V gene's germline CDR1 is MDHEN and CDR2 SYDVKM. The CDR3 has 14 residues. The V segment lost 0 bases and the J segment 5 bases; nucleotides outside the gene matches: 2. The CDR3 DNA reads TGTGCCAGCAGTTTATGGACTAGCGGCGACGAGCAGTACTTC. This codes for CASSLWTSGDEQYF.

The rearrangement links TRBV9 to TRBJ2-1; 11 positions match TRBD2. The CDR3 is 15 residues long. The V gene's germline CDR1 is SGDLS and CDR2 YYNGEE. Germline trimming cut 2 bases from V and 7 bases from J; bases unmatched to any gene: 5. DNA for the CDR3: TGTGCCAGCAGCGTCCTAGCGGGAGGTGGAAATGAGCAGTTCTTC. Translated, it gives CASSVLAGGGNEQFF.

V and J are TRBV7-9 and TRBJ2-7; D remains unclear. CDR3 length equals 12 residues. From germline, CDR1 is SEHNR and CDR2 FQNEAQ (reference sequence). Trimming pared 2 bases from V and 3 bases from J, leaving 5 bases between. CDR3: CASSLSGYEQYF. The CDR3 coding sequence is TGTGCCAGCAGCTTATCCGGCTACGAGCAGTACTTC. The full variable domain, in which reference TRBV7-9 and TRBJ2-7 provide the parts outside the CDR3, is DTGVSQNPRHKITKRGQNVTFRCDPISEHNRLYWYRQTLGQGPEFLTYFQNEAQLEKSRLLSDRFSAERPKGSFSTLEIQRTEQGDSAMYLCASSLSGYEQYFGPGTRLTVT.

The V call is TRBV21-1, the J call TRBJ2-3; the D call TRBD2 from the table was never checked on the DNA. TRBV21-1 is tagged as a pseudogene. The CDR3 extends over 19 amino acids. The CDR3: CASACSGRGLAGVADTQYF. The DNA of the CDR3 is TGTGCCAGCGCATGTTCGGGCCGTGGACTAGCGGGAGTAGCAGATACGCAGTATTTT.

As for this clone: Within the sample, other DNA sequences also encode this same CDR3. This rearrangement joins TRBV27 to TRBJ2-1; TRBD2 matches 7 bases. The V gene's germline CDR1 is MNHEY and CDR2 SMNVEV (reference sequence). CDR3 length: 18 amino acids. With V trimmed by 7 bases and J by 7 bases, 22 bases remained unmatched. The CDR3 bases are TGTGCCAGCACCACCAGAGGGCTAGCGGCGCTATCAGAGAATGAGCAGTTCTTC. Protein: CASTTRGLAALSENEQFF.

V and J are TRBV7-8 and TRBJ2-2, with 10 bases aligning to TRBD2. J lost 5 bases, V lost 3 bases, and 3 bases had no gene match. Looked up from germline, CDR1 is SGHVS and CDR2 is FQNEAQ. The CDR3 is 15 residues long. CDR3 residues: CASSFSAGGTGELFF. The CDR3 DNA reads TGTGCCAGCAGCTTCTCAGCGGGAGGGACCGGGGAGCTGTTTTTT.

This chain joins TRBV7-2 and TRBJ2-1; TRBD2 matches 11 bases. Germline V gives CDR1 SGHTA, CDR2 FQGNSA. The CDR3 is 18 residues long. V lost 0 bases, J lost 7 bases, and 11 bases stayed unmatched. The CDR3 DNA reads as TGTGCCAGCAGCTTAGCTGGGCTAGCGGGAGGTCCTCGGAATGAGCAGTTCTTC. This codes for CASSLAGLAGGPRNEQFF.

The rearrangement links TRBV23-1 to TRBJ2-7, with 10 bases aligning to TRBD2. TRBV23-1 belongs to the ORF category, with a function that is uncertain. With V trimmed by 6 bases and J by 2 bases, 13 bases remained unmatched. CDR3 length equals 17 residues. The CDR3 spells CASSPGIAGGPPYEQYF. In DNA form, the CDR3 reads TGCGCCAGCAGCCCGGGTATAGCGGGAGGACCTCCCTACGAGCAGTACTTC.

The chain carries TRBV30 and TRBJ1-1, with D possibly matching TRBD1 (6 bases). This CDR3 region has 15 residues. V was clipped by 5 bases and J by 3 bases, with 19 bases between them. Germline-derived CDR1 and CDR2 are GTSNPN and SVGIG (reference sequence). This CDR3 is CAWAGTTTRYTEAFF. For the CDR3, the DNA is TGTGCCTGGGCCGGGACAACTACCCGATACACTGAAGCTTTCTTT.

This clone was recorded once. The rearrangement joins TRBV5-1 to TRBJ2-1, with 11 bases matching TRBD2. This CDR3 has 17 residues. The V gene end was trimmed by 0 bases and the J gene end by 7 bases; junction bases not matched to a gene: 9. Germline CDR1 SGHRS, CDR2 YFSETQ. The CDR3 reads CASSLGRGRTSGNEQFF. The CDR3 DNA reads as TGCGCCAGCAGCTTGGGCAGGGGGCGGACTAGCGGGAATGAGCAGTTCTTC.

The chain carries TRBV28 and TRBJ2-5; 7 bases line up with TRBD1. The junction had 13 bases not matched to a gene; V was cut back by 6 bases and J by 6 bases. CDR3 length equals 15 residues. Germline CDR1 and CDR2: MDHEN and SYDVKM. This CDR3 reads CASRPGDRGSKTQYF. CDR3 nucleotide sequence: TGTGCCAGCAGACCAGGGGACAGAGGGTCGAAGACCCAGTACTTC.

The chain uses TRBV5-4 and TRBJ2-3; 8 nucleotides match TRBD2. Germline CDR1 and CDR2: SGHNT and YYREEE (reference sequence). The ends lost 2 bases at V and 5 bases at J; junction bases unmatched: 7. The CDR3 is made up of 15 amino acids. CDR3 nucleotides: TGTGCCAGCAGCTTACCGGGACTAGGGGGAGATACGCAGTATTTT. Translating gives CASSLPGLGGDTQYF.

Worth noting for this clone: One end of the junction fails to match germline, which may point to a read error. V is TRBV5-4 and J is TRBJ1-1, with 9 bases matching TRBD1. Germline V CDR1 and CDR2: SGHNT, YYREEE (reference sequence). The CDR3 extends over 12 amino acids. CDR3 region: CASSLGTGAASF. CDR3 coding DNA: TGTGCCAGCAGCTTGGGGACAGGGGCGGCTTCCTTT.

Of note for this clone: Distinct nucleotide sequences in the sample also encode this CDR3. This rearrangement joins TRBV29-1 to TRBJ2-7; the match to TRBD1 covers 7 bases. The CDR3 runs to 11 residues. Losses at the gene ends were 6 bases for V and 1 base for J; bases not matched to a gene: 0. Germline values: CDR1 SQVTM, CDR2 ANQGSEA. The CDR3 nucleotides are TGCAGCGTGGGACAGTCCTACGAGCAGTACTTC. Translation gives CSVGQSYEQYF.